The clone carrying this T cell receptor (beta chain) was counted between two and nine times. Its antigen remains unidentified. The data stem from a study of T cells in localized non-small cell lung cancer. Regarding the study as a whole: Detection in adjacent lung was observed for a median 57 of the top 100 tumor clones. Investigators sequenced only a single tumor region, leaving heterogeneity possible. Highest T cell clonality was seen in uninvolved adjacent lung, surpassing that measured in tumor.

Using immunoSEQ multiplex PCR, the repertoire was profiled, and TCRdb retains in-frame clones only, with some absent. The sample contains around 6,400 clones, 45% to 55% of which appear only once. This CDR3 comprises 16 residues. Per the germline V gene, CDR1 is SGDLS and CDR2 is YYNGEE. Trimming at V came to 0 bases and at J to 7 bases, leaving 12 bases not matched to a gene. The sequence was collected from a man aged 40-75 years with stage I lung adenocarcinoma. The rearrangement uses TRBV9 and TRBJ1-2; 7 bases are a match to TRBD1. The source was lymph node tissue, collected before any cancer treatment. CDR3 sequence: CASSVEGGAWIGGYTF. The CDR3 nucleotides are TGTGCCAGCAGCGTAGAAGGGGGCGCCTGGATCGGTGGCTACACCTTC.